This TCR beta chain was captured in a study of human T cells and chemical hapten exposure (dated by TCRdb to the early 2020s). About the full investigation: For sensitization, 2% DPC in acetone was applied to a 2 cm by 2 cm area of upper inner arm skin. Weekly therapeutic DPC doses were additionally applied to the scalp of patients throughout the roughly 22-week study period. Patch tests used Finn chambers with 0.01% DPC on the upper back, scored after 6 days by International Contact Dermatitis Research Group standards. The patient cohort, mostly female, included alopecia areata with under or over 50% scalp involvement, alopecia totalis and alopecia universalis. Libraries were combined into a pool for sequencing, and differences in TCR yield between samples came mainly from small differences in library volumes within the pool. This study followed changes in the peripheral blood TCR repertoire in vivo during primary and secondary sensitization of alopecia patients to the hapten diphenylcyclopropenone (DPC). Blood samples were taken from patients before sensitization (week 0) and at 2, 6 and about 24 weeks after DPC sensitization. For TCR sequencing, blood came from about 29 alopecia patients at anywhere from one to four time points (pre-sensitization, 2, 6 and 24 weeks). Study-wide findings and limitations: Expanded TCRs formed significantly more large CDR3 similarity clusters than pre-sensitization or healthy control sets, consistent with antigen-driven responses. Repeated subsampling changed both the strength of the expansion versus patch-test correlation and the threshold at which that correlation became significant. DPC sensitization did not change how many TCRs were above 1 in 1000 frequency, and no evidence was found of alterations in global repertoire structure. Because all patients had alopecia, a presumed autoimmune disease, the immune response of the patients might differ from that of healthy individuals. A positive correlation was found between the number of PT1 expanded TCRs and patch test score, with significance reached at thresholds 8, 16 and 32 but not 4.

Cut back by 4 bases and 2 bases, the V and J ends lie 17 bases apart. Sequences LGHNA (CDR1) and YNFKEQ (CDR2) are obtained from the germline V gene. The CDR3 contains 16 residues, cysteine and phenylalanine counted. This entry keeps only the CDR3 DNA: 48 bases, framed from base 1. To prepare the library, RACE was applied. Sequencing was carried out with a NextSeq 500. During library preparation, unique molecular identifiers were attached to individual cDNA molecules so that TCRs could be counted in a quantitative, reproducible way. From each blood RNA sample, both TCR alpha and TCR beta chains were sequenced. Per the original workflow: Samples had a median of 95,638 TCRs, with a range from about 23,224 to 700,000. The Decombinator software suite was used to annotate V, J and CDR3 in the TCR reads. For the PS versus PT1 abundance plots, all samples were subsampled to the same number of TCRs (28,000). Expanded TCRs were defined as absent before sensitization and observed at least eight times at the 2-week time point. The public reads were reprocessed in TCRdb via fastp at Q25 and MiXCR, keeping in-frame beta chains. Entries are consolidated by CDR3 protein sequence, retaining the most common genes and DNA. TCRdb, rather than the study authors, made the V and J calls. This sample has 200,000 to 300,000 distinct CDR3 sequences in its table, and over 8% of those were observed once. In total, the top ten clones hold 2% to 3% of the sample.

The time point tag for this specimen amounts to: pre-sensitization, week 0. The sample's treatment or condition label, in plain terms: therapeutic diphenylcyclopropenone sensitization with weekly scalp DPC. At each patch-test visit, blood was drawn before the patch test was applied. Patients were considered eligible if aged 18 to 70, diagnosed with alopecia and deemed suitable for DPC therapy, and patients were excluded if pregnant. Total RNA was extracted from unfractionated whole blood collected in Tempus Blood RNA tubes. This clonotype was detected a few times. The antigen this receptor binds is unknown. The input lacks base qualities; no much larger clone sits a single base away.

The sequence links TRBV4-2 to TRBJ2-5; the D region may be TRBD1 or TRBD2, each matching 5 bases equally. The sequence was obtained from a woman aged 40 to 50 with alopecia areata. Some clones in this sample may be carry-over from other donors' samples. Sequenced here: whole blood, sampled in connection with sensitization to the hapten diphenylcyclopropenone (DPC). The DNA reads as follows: TGTGCCAGCAGCCCCCATTCCCGGGGCGCTCAAGAGACCCAGTACTTC. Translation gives CASSPHSRGAQETQYF.